Here is one TCR beta chain with its context. The data were obtained in a study of cytomegalovirus exposure and HLA in healthy donors. A multiplex PCR was run with 60 Vbeta primers and 13 Jbeta primers. The method was immunoSEQ multiplex PCR; TCRdb's version includes in-frame clones alone and lacks a portion of them. The data contain some 170,000 clones, 75% of them singletons. The CDR3 is made up of 12 amino acids. The trim removed 4 bases at V and 10 bases at J, leaving 4 bases unmatched. Germline V lookup: CDR1 KGHSH, CDR2 LQKENI. The chain has TRBV18 and TRBJ2-1, with 7 nucleotides matching TRBD1. The receptor was isolated from a male donor in good health and CMV-seronegative. The material sequenced was PBMCs. CDR3 bases: TGTGCCAGCTCACGACAGGGAAGGGAGCAGTTCTTC. Protein: CASSRQGREQFF.